This TCR beta chain emerged from a study of blood T cells in healthy people across ages. In the study overall: The template switching approach captured approximately one barcoded beta molecule for every two T cells. Study-wide findings and caveats: Among long-lived donors, naive CD4+ cells were more numerous and diversity higher than in aged donors.

This clonotype showed up just once. Its cognate antigen is unknown. A read error is possible here, since a much larger clone lies one base away. V was pared by 7 bases and J by 13 bases, with 13 bases of the junction left unmatched. The CDR3 covers 13 residues. Per the germline V gene, CDR1 is MGHDK and CDR2 is SYGVNS. It was with a sample-barcoded 5' primer and a J-beta primer mix that a second PCR of roughly 6 to 12 cycles was run. Each cDNA molecule was tagged by a template-switch adaptor with 12 random nucleotides. Each CDR3 protein is one row after TCRdb ran MiXCR on the 5' RACE reads. The profile shows about 640,000 distinct CDR3 sequences, less than 45% of them singletons. Isolation per sample recovered at least 6 million PBMCs.

The gene calls are TRBV25-1 and TRBJ2-1, with TRBD2 identical over 7 bases. This receptor was identified in a man older than 75 in good health. The source material was blood. The chain's CDR3 is CASTRTRVETQFF. CDR3 sequence (DNA): TGTGCCAGCACCCGGACTAGAGTTGAGACCCAGTTCTTC.